The rows below give T cell receptor beta chains drawn from one sample of a study of cytomegalovirus exposure and HLA in healthy donors. Produced via immunoSEQ multiplex PCR; TCRdb's table is partial and in-frame only. The table has more than 150,000 clones, 84% seen once. The sequencing sample was made of PBMCs. The source of these receptors is a boy younger than 18 in good health and CMV-seronegative. Each CDR3 is given with its conserved first and last residue. Each record gives: clone size, J gene, D gene, V gene, CDR3 DNA, CDR3 protein. D genes are given only for firm matches. Rows may omit the clone size; those that give it use once, few, many or a size class.

- | TRBJ2-3 | - | TRBV7-2 | TGTGCCAGCAGCCTGCCACAGGGTGTTTGGGCAGATACGCAGTATTTT | CASSLPQGVWADTQYF
- | TRBJ1-2 | - | TRBV6-5 | TGTGCCAGCAGACCCACTTCGGGCTATGGCTACACCTTC | CASRPTSGYGYTF
- | TRBJ2-3 | - | TRBV9 | TGTGCCAGCAGCGTAGCTAGCACAGATACGCAGTATTTT | CASSVASTDTQYF
once | TRBJ2-3 | - | TRBV6-4 | TGTGCCAGCAGGGACACGGGCACAGATACGCAGTATTTT | CASRDTGTDTQYF
- | TRBJ2-7 | - | TRBV7-2 | TGTGCCAGCAGCTTAGTTCCAGGGTTAAGCTACGAGCAGTACTTC | CASSLVPGLSYEQYF
- | TRBJ2-5 | TRBD1 | TRBV28 | TGTGCCAGCAGCTGGACAGGAGGTAGAGAGACCCAGTACTTC | CASSWTGGRETQYF
once | TRBJ2-1 | - | TRBV7-2 | TGTGCCAGCAGCTTAAGTCCAGTGGAGGGTTCCAATGAGCAGTTCTTC | CASSLSPVEGSNEQFF
- | TRBJ1-2 | TRBD1 | TRBV6-5 | TGTGCCAGCAACCAAAGACCCGGGACAGATGGCTACACCTTC | CASNQRPGTDGYTF
few | TRBJ2-7 | TRBD2 | TRBV27 | TGTGCCAGCAGTTTATTGGGCGGGAGGAGGAACGAGCAGTACTTC | CASSLLGGRRNEQYF
- | TRBJ2-7 | TRBD1 | TRBV7-9 | TGTGCCAGCAGCTTAAGCCGACAGGGGAGCTCCTACGAGCAGTACTTC | CASSLSRQGSSYEQYF
- | TRBJ2-7 | - | TRBV6-5 | TGTGCCAGCAGCAGGGCTCCCTACGAGCAGTACTTC | CASSRAPYEQYF
once | TRBJ2-7 | - | TRBV9 | TGTGCCAGCAGCCCAGAGGCGTACTACGAGCAGTACTTC | CASSPEAYYEQYF
once | TRBJ2-7 | TRBD1 | TRBV9 | TGTGCCAGCAGCCTGGGGGGGGACAGGGAGATATCCGAGCAGTACTTC | CASSLGGDREISEQYF
- | TRBJ2-3 | - | TRBV18 | TGTGCCAGCTCACCACCTGGTCTCAGAGGGAACACAGATACGCAGTATTTT | CASSPPGLRGNTDTQYF
- | TRBJ2-1 | TRBD2 | TRBV7-2 | TGTGCCAGCAGCCTTTTTTCGGACGGGGGGGCCTACAATGAGCAGTTCTTC | CASSLFSDGGAYNEQFF
- | TRBJ2-1 | TRBD2 | TRBV7-9 | TGTGCCAGCAGCTCCAGTAGCGGGACCCGCAATGAGCAGTTCTTC | CASSSSSGTRNEQFF
once | TRBJ2-5 | - | TRBV7-9 | TGTGCCAGCAGCACAGAAGAGACCCAGTACTTC | CASSTEETQYF
once | TRBJ1-1 | - | TRBV7-3 | TGTGCCAGCAGCTTAATGGCCCGAGGCACTGAAGCTTTCTTT | CASSLMARGTEAFF
- | TRBJ2-6 | - | TRBV6-5 | TGTGCCAGCAGTTTAGCGCCTGGGGCCAACGTCCTGACTTTC | CASSLAPGANVLTF
- | TRBJ2-1 | - | TRBV9 | TGTGCCAGCAGCGTAGTTCAGGGAAATGAGCAGTTCTTC | CASSVVQGNEQFF
- | TRBJ2-2 | TRBD1 | TRBV4-3 | TGCGCCAGCAGCCGCCAGGGGGACACCGGGGAGCTGTTTTTT | CASSRQGDTGELFF
- | TRBJ1-1 | - | TRBV2 | TGTGCCAGCATGAATCAGGGGCCGGCAACTGAAGCTTTCTTT | CASMNQGPATEAFF
- | TRBJ2-2 | - | TRBV19 | TGTGCCAGTAGTCGAAGCGGGAACACCGGGGAGCTGTTTTTT | CASSRSGNTGELFF
- | TRBJ2-7 | TRBD2 | TRBV11-2 | TGTGCCAGCAGCTTGCAAGCGGGAGTGGGCTACGAGCAGTACTTC | CASSLQAGVGYEQYF
- | TRBJ1-5 | - | TRBV6-6 | TGTGCCAGCAGTTATACGACACCCAATCAGCCCCAGCATTTT | CASSYTTPNQPQHF
- | TRBJ2-3 | - | TRBV9 | TGTGCCAGCAGCGTAGTCCCTAGCGGTGGGGGGCCAGATACGCAGTATTTT | CASSVVPSGGGPDTQYF
- | TRBJ1-1 | - | TRBV2 | TGTGCCAGCAGTCCCGACAGAGTGAACACTGAAGCTTTCTTT | CASSPDRVNTEAFF
- | TRBJ1-4 | - | TRBV29-1 | TGCAGCGTTGGGGGCAGAGCTAGAGAAAAACTGTTTTTT | CSVGGRAREKLFF
- | TRBJ1-5 | - | TRBV27 | TGTGCCAGCCCTTTAGGGGGATTATGTAGCAATCAGCCCCAGCATTTT | CASPLGGLCSNQPQHF
once | TRBJ2-7 | TRBD1 | TRBV2 | TGTGCCAGCAGTGGGACAGGGGTGCGCGCCTACGAGCAGTACTTC | CASSGTGVRAYEQYF
- | TRBJ2-5 | - | TRBV11-2 | TGTGCCAGCAGCTTCAGGGGAAGGGAGAAAGAGACCCAGTACTTC | CASSFRGREKETQYF
- | TRBJ2-7 | - | TRBV6-5 | TGTGCCAGCAGACTATACAGGGTGGGCGAGCAGTACTTC | CASRLYRVGEQYF
- | TRBJ1-1 | TRBD1 | TRBV11-1 | TGTGCCAGCAGCTTCATGACAGGGAAGGATGCTGAAGCTTTCTTT | CASSFMTGKDAEAFF
- | TRBJ2-1 | - | TRBV27 | TGTGCCAGCAGTTTATCAGGGGGCAATGAGCAGTTCTTC | CASSLSGGNEQFF
- | TRBJ2-2 | TRBD2 | TRBV4-2 | TGTGCCAGCAGCCAAGGGGAGGGTGCCGGGGAGCTGTTTTTT | CASSQGEGAGELFF
- | TRBJ1-4 | - | TRBV4-1 | TGCGCCAGCAAAGATACATATAATGAAAAACTGTTTTTT | CASKDTYNEKLFF
- | TRBJ2-3 | TRBD2 | TRBV7-2 | TGTGCCAGCAGCTTAGCCGGACTAGCGGGGACGCAGTATTTT | CASSLAGLAGTQYF
- | TRBJ1-2 | TRBD1 | TRBV2 | TGTGCCAGCAGTCCCCAAAGGGGGCGAACTAACTATGGCTACACCTTC | CASSPQRGRTNYGYTF
- | TRBJ1-1 | - | TRBV6-6 | TGTGCCAGCACCAAGGGGGTGGTCACTGAAGCTTTCTTT | CASTKGVVTEAFF
- | TRBJ2-7 | - | TRBV7-2 | TGTGCCAGCAGCTTAGATGTAGCGGTCTACGAGCAGTACTTC | CASSLDVAVYEQYF